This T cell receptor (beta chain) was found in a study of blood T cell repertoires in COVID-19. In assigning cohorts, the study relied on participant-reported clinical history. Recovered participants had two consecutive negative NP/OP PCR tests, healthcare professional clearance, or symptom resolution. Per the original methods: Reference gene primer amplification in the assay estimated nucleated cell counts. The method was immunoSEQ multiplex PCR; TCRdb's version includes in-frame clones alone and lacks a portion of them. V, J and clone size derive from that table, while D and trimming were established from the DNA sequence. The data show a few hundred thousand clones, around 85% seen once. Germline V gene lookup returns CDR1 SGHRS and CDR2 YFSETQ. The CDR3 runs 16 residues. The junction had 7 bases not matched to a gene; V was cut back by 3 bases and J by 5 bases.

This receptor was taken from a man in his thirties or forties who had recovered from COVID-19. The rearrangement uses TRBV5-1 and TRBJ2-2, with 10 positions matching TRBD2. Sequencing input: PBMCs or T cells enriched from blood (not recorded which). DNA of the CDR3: TGCGCCAGCAGCTCACCGGGACTAGCGAGTACCGGGGAGCTGTTTTTT. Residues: CASSSPGLASTGELFF.